The 21 T cell receptor beta chains given below trace back to one sample, sequenced in a study of identical twins. TCRdb passed the 5' RACE reads through MiXCR, listing each CDR3 protein once. Here the sample spans more than 650,000 distinct CDR3 sequences, over 5% being singletons. The source material was naive T cells sorted from blood. These receptors came from a young man in good health.

This clonotype was seen more than once but under ten times. The chain uses TRBV5-1 and TRBJ1-3, with a possible D match to TRBD1 (6 bases). The CDR3 runs 19 residues. CDR1 and CDR2 from the germline V gene are SGHRS and YFSETQ. The V end was cut by 0 bases, the J end by 2 bases, with 21 bases between. The CDR3 is CASSLGWRSGQNPGNTIYF. Written as DNA, the CDR3 is TGCGCCAGCAGCTTGGGCTGGAGATCAGGACAGAACCCTGGAAACACCATATATTTT.

This clonotype appeared many times. This chain uses TRBV12-3 or TRBV12-4 with TRBJ2-2; TRBD1 matches 7 bases. The CDR3 runs 14 residues. Trimming took 7 bases from V and 1 from J; bases not matched to a gene: 3. This chain's CDR3 is CASTRQGNTGELFF. The CDR3 nucleotides are TGTGCCAGCACCCGACAGGGGAACACCGGGGAGCTGTTTTTT.

Worth noting for this clonotype: This sequence may be a read error, since a much larger clone differs from it by one base. The rearrangement links TRBV7-9 to TRBJ2-3; D gene uncertain. This CDR3 spans 10 amino acids. Germline values: CDR1 SEHNR, CDR2 FQNEAQ (reference sequence). V lost 11 bases and J lost 4, with 7 bases in between. The CDR3 bases are TGTGCCGTGGCTTCAGATACGCAGTATTTT. Amino acid sequence: CAVASDTQYF.

This clonotype was seen more than once but under ten times. This chain connects TRBV14 to TRBJ1-1; D might be TRBD1 (5 bases). Germline loops: CDR1 SGHDN, CDR2 FVKESK. Trimming took off 1 base at V and 4 bases at J, with 10 bases between the two ends. The CDR3 sequence is 14 residues long. Here the CDR3 DNA reads TGTGCCAGCAGCCAAGCGGGGGAAGGCACTGAAGCTTTCTTT. Amino acids: CASSQAGEGTEAFF.

This clonotype was counted at least ten times. The chain is built from TRBV7-2 and TRBJ2-2, with D perhaps matching TRBD2 (5 bases). The CDR3 is 13 amino acids. V lost 5 bases, J lost 7 bases, and 11 bases lay in between. Germline loops: CDR1 SGHTA, CDR2 FQGNSA. DNA for the CDR3: TGTGCCAGCAGCCCACGGACTCTCGGGGAGCTGTTTTTT. This sequence encodes CASSPRTLGELFF. The variable domain in full, with the rest retrieved from reference TRBV7-2 and TRBJ2-2, is GAGVSQSPSNKVTEKGKDVELRCDPISGHTALYWYRQSLGQGLEFLIYFQGNSAPDKSGLPSDRFSAERTGGSVSTLTIQRTQQEDSAVYLCASSPRTLGELFFGEGSRLTVL.

Only a few counts were recorded for this clonotype. The rearrangement links TRBV3-1 to TRBJ2-1, with 10 nucleotides matching TRBD2. The CDR3 covers 18 residues. CDR1 is LGHDT and CDR2 is YNNKEL in the germline V gene (reference sequence). J gave up 7 bases and V 0 bases, and 12 bases lay outside the gene matches. The CDR3 sequence is CASSQEPSGSPLGNEQFF. The CDR3 coding sequence is TGTGCCAGCAGCCAAGAACCTAGCGGGAGCCCTCTTGGGAATGAGCAGTTCTTC.

This clonotype was observed at least ten times. V and J are TRBV5-1 and TRBJ1-2; possibly TRBD1 for D (6 bases). This CDR3 has 12 amino acids. V was pared by 2 bases and J by 9 bases, with 11 bases between. Per germline, CDR1 SGHRS and CDR2 YFSETQ. CDR3 sequence reads: CASSFTGNSYTF. CDR3 nucleotides: TGCGCCAGCAGCTTTACAGGGAATAGCTACACCTTC.

This clonotype has ten or more counts. V usage is TRBV6-6 and J usage is TRBJ2-3; D may correspond to TRBD1 or TRBD2 (5 bases each). This CDR3 comprises 13 residues. V lost 6 bases and J lost 4, with 11 bases in between. The germline gives CDR1 MNHNY, CDR2 SVGAGI (reference sequence). CDR3 sequence reads: CASRWDPADTQYF. The CDR3 DNA reads as TGTGCCAGCAGATGGGACCCCGCAGATACGCAGTATTTT.

This clonotype was seen more than once but under ten times. V and J are TRBV6-5 and TRBJ2-2; D is unclear. CDR3 length: 15 amino acids. The germline CDR1 and CDR2 sequences are MNHEY and SVGAGI. V was shortened by 4 bases and J by 0 bases, with 9 bases between the two germline ends. CDR3 loop: CASSFPGPNTGELFF. CDR3 DNA sequence: TGTGCCAGCAGTTTCCCCGGGCCGAACACCGGGGAGCTGTTTTTT.

This clonotype was seen repeatedly, ten times or more. The V gene is TRBV2, the J gene TRBJ1-1; D uncertain. The CDR3 has 13 amino acids. The germline V and J ends were trimmed by 6 bases and 3 bases, with 11 bases remaining between them. Germline V gene lookup returns CDR1 SNHLY and CDR2 FYNNEI. In DNA form, the CDR3 reads TGTGCCAGCAGGGCTGCAGCCTACACTGAAGCTTTCTTT. Its translation: CASRAAAYTEAFF.

V and J are TRBV14 and TRBJ1-2; unclear D gene. The CDR3 loop spans 12 amino acids. The germline V and J ends were trimmed by 1 base and 8 bases, with 8 bases remaining between them. CDR1 is SGHDN, CDR2 FVKESK, per germline. The CDR3 DNA reads TGTGCCAGCAGCCAAGCTAGTCGAGGCTACACCTTC. This sequence encodes CASSQASRGYTF.

This clonotype was seen ten or more times. This chain joins TRBV28 and TRBJ2-5; perhaps D is TRBD1 or TRBD2 (6 bases each). Germline V gene data show CDR1 as MDHEN and CDR2 as SYDVKM. CDR3 length equals 15 residues. Trimming cost V 5 bases and J 4 bases, with 17 bases left between them. The CDR3, as DNA: TGTGCCAGCAGTCCCCGCCGAGGGGGGTCAGAGACCCAGTACTTC. It yields the protein CASSPRRGGSETQYF.

The J gene is TRBJ2-6, the V gene TRBV4-2; D remains ambiguous. The CDR3 has 17 amino acids. Trimming stripped 2 bases from V and 0 bases from J, with 11 bases between. Per germline, CDR1 LGHNA and CDR2 YNFKEQ. The CDR3 sequence: CASSQIDTNSGANVLTF. The DNA of the CDR3 is TGTGCCAGCAGCCAAATTGACACCAACTCTGGGGCCAACGTCCTGACTTTC.

This clonotype was seen repeatedly, ten times or more. The chain has TRBV7-2 and TRBJ2-1; weak D call: TRBD2 (6 bases). Per germline, CDR1 SGHTA and CDR2 FQGNSA. The CDR3 covers 16 residues. V shed 3 bases and J shed 0 bases, with 12 bases lying between them. In DNA, the CDR3 is TGTGCCAGCAGCTTTAGCGGACTGAGCTCCTACAATGAGCAGTTCTTC. This codes for CASSFSGLSSYNEQFF.

This clonotype was found many times. CDR3 region: CSASRSSYEQYV. In nucleotides, the CDR3 is TGCAGTGCTAGTCGGAGCTCCTACGAGCAGTACGTC. The genes are TRBV20-1 and TRBJ2-7; D unclear. Germline V gene data show CDR1 as DFQATT and CDR2 as SNEGSKA (reference sequence). Trimming left V 3 bases short and J 0 bases short, with 6 bases between. The CDR3 extends over 12 amino acids.

The gene calls are TRBV19 and TRBJ1-5; 7 bases fit TRBD1. Germline-derived CDR1 and CDR2 are LNHDA and SQIVND (reference sequence). V shed 6 bases and J 4 bases; nucleotides not matched to a gene: 9. The CDR3 length is 15 residues. CDR3 DNA: TGTGCCAGTAGCCCGACAGGGTTAGGGAATCAGCCCCAGCATTTT. Translation: CASSPTGLGNQPQHF.

This clonotype was counted at least ten times. This chain uses TRBV20-1 with TRBJ2-7, with 10 bases identical to TRBD2. From germline, CDR1 is DFQATT and CDR2 SNEGSKA (reference sequence). The CDR3 sequence is 15 residues long. V gave up 6 bases and J gave up 4 bases; unmatched junction bases: 12. CDR3 region: CSATGILAGSYEQYF. In DNA form, the CDR3 reads TGCAGTGCAACCGGGATACTAGCGGGGAGTTACGAGCAGTACTTC.

This clonotype was detected many times. The chain has TRBV28 and TRBJ2-2; D unclear. The CDR3 is 17 residues long. Germline V gene sequence: CDR1 MDHEN, CDR2 SYDVKM. V lost 8 bases to trimming and J lost 5 bases, with 24 bases between them. The chain's CDR3 is CASDRPGGYTPTGELFF. The DNA for the CDR3 is TGTGCCAGCGACCGCCCTGGCGGATACACCCCGACCGGGGAGCTGTTTTTT.

The J gene is TRBJ2-1, the V gene TRBV18; 11 positions match TRBD2. The J segment lost 8 bases and the V segment lost 0 bases, leaving 6 bases of the junction unmatched. CDR1 and CDR2 from the germline V gene are KGHSH and LQKENI. The length of the CDR3 is 16 residues. CDR3 loop: CASSPPTSGSIYEQFF. The CDR3 nucleotides read TGTGCCAGCTCACCACCTACTAGCGGGAGTATCTATGAGCAGTTCTTC.

CDR3 DNA sequence: TGCAGTGCGCCCCAGGGAGGGACTATCACAGATACGCAGTATTTT. The encoded protein is CSAPQGGTITDTQYF. The chain carries TRBV20-1 and TRBJ2-3; 7 bases align to TRBD2. Germline CDR1 and CDR2: DFQATT and SNEGSKA (reference sequence). Losses at the gene ends were 6 bases for V and 2 bases for J; bases not matched to a gene: 11. The CDR3 covers 15 residues.

At least ten counts were recorded for this clonotype. J is TRBJ2-2 and V is TRBV24-1, with a possible D match to TRBD1 (5 bases). The germline V gene encodes CDR1 KGHDR and CDR2 SFDVKD. The CDR3 runs 14 residues. V gave up 2 bases and J gave up 7 bases, with 10 bases separating them. The CDR3 coding sequence is TGTGCCACCAGTGATTGGCCCAGGGACGGGGAGCTGTTTTTT. This sequence encodes CATSDWPRDGELFF.